This TCR beta chain was sequenced during a study of blood T cell repertoires in COVID-19. V was cut by 3 bases and J by 3 bases, with 8 bases left in between. Germline V CDR1 and CDR2: KGHSH, LQKENI. This CDR3 has 14 residues. Sequencing used immunoSEQ multiplex PCR; TCRdb keeps in-frame clones, though not all of them. The sample shows more than 95,000 clones, 85% to 90% of them seen only once. The sequence derives from a woman in her fifties or sixties in a cohort sampled during active or convalescent COVID-19. The gene calls are TRBV18 and TRBJ2-2; a possible D gene is TRBD1 (5 bases). The sequenced sample consisted of peripheral blood. CDR3 sequence (DNA): TGTGCCAGCTCACCCCGACAGTACACCGGGGAGCTGTTTTTT. Translated: CASSPRQYTGELFF.